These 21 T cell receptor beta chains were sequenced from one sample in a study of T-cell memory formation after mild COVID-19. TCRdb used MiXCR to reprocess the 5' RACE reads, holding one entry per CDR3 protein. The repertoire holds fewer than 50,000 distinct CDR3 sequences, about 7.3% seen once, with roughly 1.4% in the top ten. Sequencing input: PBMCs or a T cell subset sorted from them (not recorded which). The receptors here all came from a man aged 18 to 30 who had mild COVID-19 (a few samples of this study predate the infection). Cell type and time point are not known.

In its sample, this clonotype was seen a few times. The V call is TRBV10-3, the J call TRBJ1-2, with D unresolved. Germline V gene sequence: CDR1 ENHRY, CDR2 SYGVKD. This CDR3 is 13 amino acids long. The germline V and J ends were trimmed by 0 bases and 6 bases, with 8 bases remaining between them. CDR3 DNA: TGTGCCATCAGTGAGTCGAATTCGGATGGCTACACCTTC. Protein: CAISESNSDGYTF.

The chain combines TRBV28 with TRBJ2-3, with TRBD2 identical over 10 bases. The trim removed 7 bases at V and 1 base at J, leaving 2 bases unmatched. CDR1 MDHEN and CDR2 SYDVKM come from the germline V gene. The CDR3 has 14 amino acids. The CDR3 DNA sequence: TGTGCCAGCACCCTAGCGGGGGGCACAGATACGCAGTATTTT. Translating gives CASTLAGGTDTQYF.

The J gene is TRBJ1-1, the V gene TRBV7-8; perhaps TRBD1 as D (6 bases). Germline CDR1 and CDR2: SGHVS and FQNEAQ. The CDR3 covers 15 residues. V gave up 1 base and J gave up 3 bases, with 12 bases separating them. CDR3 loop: CASSLDLYRDTEAFF. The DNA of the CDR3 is TGTGCCAGCAGCTTAGATCTCTACAGGGACACTGAAGCTTTCTTT.

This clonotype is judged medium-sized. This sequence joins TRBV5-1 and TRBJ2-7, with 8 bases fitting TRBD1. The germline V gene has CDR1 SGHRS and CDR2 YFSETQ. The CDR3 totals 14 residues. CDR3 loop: CASSLTSGTGTLFV. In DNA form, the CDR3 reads TGCGCCAGCAGCTTGACCTCCGGGACAGGCACATTGTTCGTC.

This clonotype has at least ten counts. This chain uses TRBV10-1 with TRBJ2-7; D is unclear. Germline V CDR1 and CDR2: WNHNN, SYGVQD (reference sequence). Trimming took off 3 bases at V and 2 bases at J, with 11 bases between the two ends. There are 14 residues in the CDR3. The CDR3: CASSDRKVTYEQYF. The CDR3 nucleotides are TGCGCCAGCAGTGACCGGAAGGTCACCTACGAGCAGTACTTC.

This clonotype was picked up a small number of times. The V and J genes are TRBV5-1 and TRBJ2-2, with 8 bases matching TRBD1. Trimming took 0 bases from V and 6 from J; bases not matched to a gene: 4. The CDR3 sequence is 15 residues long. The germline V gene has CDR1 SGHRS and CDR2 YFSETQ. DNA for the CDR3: TGCGCCAGCAGCTTGGGACAGGGGTTCGCCGGGGAGCTGTTTTTT. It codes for CASSLGQGFAGELFF.

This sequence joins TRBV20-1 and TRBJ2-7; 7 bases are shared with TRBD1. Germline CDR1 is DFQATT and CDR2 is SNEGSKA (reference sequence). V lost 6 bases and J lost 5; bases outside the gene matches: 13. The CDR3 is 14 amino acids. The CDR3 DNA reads TGCAGTGCATCGCGACAGGGTAAGGTGGACGAGCAGTACTTC. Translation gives CSASRQGKVDEQYF.

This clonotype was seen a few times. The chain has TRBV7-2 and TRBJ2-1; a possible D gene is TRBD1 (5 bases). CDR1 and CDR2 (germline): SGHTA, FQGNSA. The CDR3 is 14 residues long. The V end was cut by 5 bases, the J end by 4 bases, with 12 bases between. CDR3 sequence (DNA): TGTGCCAGCAGCCCCCTCAGGGTGTACAATGAGCAGTTCTTC. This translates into CASSPLRVYNEQFF.

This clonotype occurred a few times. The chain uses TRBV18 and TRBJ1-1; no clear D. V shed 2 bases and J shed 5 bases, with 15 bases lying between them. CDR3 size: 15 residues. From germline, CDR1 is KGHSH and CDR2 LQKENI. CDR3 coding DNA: TGTGCCAGCTCACCAAGTTTGTCTCCCAGGACTGAAGCTTTCTTT. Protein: CASSPSLSPRTEAFF.

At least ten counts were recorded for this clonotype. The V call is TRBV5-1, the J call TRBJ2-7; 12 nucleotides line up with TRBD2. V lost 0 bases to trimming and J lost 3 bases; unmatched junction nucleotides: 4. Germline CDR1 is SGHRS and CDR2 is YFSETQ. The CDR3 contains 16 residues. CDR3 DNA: TGCGCCAGCAGCTTGGGGACTAGCGGGAATCTCTACGAGCAGTACTTC. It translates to CASSLGTSGNLYEQYF.

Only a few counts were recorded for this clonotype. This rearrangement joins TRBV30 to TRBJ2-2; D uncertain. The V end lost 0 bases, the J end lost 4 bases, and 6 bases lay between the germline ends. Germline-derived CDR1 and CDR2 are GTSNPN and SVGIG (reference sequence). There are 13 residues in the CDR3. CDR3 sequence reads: CAWSVVSTGELFF. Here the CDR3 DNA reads TGTGCCTGGAGTGTAGTAAGCACCGGGGAGCTGTTTTTT.

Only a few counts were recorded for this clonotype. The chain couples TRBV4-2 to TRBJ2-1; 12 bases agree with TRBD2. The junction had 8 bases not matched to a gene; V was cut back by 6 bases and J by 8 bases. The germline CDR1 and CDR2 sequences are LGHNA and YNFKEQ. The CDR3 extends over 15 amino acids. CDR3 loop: CASSPLAGGRDEQFF. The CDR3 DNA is TGTGCCAGCAGTCCACTAGCGGGGGGCAGGGATGAGCAGTTCTTC.

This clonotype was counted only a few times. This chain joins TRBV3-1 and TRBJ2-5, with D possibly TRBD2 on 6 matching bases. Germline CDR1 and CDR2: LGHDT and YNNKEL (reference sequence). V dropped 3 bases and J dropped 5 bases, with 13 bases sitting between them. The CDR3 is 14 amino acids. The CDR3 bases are TGTGCCAGCAGCCAGGGCACTAGCTCGGAGACCCAGTACTTC. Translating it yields CASSQGTSSETQYF.

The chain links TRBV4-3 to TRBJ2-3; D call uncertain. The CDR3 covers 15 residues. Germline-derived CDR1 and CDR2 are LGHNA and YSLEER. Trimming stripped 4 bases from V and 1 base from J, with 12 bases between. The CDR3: CASSPSTRGTDTQYF. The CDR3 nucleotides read TGCGCCAGCAGCCCCTCGACCCGGGGCACAGATACGCAGTATTTT.

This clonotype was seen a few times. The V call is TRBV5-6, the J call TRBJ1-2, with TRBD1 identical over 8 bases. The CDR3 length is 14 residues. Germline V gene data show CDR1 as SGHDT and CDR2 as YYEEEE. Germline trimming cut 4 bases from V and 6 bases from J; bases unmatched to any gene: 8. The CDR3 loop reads CASSPGQARHGYTF. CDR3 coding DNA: TGTGCCAGCAGCCCGGGACAGGCAAGGCATGGCTACACCTTC.

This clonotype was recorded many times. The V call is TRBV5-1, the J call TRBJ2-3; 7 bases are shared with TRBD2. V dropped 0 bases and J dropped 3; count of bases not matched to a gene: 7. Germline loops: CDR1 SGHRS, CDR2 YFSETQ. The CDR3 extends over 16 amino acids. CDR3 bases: TGCGCCAGCAGCTTGGGAAGCGGGGAGATGACAGATACGCAGTATTTT. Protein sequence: CASSLGSGEMTDTQYF.

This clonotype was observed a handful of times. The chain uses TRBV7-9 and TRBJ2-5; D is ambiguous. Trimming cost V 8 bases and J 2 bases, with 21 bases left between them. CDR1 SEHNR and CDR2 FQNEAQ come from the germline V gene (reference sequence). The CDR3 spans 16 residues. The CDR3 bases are TGTGCCAGCGGTCCGCGGTCCGGGCAAAGACAAGAGACCCAGTACTTC. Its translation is CASGPRSGQRQETQYF.

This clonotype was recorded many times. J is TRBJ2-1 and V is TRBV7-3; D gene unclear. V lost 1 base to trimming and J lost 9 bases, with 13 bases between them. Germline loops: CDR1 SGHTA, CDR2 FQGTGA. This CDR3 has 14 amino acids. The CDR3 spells CASSLNRVAGEQFF. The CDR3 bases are TGTGCCAGCAGCTTAAATCGGGTGGCCGGTGAGCAGTTCTTC.

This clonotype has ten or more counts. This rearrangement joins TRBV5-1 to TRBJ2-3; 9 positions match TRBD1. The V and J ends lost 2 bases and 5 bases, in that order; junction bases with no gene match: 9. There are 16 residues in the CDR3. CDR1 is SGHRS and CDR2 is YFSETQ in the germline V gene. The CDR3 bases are TGCGCCAGCAGCTTAGATCCCGGGACAGGGTTAGATACGCAGTATTTT. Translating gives CASSLDPGTGLDTQYF.

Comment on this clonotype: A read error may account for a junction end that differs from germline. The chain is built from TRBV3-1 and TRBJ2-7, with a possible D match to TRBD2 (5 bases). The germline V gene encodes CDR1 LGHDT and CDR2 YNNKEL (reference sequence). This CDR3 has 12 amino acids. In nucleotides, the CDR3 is TGTGCCAGCAGCCTCTCCGCGCGGGCCCCCAGCTTC. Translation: CASSLSARAPSF.

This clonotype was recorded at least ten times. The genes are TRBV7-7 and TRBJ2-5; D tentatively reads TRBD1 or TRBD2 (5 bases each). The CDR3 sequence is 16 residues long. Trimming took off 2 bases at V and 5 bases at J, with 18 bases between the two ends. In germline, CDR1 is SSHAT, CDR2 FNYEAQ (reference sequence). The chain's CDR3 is CASSLRSTGTMETQYF. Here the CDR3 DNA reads TGTGCCAGCAGCTTAAGGTCCACCGGGACGATGGAGACCCAGTACTTC.